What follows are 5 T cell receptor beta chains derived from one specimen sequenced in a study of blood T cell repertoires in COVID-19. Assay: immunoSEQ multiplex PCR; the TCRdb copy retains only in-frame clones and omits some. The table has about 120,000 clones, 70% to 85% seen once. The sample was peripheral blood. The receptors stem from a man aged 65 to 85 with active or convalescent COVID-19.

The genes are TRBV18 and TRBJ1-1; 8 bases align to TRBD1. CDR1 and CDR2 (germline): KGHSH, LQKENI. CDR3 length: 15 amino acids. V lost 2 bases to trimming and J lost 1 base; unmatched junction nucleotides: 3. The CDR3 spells CASSPGQGANTEAFF. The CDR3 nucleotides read TGTGCCAGCTCACCAGGACAGGGAGCGAACACTGAAGCTTTCTTT.

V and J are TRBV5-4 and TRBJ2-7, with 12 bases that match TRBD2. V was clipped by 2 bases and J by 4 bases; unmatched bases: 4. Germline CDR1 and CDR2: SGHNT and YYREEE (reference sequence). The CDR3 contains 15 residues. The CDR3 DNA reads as TGTGCCAGCAGCTTATGGACTAGCGGGGAGTACGAGCAGTACTTC. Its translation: CASSLWTSGEYEQYF.

The CDR3 loop reads CASSDSGRVEETQYF. The CDR3 DNA reads as TGTGCCAGCAGCGATAGCGGGAGGGTGGAAGAGACCCAGTACTTC. The J gene is TRBJ2-5, the V gene TRBV9; TRBD2 matches at 11 bases. After removal of 3 bases from V and 3 bases from J, the junction contained 4 bases not matched to a gene. Per germline, CDR1 SGDLS and CDR2 YYNGEE. This CDR3 contains 15 residues.

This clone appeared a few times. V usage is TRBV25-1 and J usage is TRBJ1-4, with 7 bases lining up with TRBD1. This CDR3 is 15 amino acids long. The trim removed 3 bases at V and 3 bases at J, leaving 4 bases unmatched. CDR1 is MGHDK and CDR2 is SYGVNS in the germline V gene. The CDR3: CASSETGTANEKLFF. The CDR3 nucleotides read TGTGCCAGCAGTGAGACCGGGACAGCTAATGAAAAACTGTTTTTT.

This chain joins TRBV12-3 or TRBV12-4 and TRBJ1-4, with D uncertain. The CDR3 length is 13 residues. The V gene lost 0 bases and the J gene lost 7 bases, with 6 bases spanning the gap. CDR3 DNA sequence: TGTGCCAGCAGTTTAGCCGGGGTTGAAAAACTGTTTTTT. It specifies CASSLAGVEKLFF.